Shown below are 10 T cell receptor beta chains from a single sample sequenced in a study of CD8 T cells in Susac syndrome (dated by TCRdb to about 2019). Libraries were constructed by the immunoSEQ multiplex PCR assay. RNA was extracted using the RNeasy kit, and about 0.5 to 1 ug of the RNA was reverse transcribed with random hexamers. TCRdb reanalyzed the raw reads on its own, using fastp at Q25 for trimming and MiXCR for clone calling, and kept in-frame beta chains. Records with the same CDR3 protein are collapsed into one entry carrying the most frequent genes and DNA. The sample includes approximately 120,000 distinct CDR3 sequences, with around 96% observed a single time. About 0.19% of the sample rests with the top ten. The sample consisted of CD8+ T cells from PBMCs. These TCRs come from a human donor with Susac syndrome.

This clonotype was counted a single time. The chain couples TRBV18 to TRBJ1-1, with D tentatively TRBD1 (5 bases). CDR1 is KGHSH and CDR2 is LQKENI in the germline V gene. The CDR3 is 15 amino acids. The V and J ends lost 3 bases and 4 bases respectively, with 15 bases between them. In DNA, the CDR3 is TGTGCCAGCTCACCCAGGTACCAGGGACCCACTGAAGCTTTCTTT. Translated: CASSPRYQGPTEAFF. The full variable domain, rest sourced from reference TRBV18 and TRBJ1-1, is NAGVMQNPRHLVRRRGQEARLRCSPMKGHSHVYWYRQLPEEGLKFMVYLQKENIIDESGMPKERFSAEFPKEGPSILRIQQVVRGDSAAYFCASSPRYQGPTEAFFGQGTRLTVV.

The rearrangement links TRBV14 to TRBJ2-7; TRBD2 is a possible D gene (5 bases). CDR1 is SGHDN, CDR2 FVKESK, per germline. V lost 5 bases and J 2 bases, leaving 13 bases between the germline ends. This CDR3 comprises 14 residues. CDR3 coding DNA: TGTGCCAGCAGCGAACTAGGAAATCCCTACGAGCAGTACTTC. Protein product: CASSELGNPYEQYF.

The rearrangement uses TRBV27 and TRBJ1-2, with D hard to call. CDR3 length equals 13 residues. The V end was cut by 3 bases, the J end by 7 bases, with 12 bases between. The V gene's germline CDR1 is MNHEY and CDR2 SMNVEV (reference sequence). The CDR3 here is CASSLGLAFGYTF. CDR3 nucleotides: TGTGCCAGCAGTTTGGGATTAGCGTTTGGCTACACCTTC.

This sequence joins TRBV5-1 and TRBJ2-7; TRBD1 might be the D (6 bases). Germline CDR1 and CDR2: SGHRS and YFSETQ. This CDR3 spans 13 amino acids. V lost 2 bases to trimming and J lost 1 base, with 7 bases between them. The DNA of the CDR3 is TGCGCCAGCAGCTTTGACAGGTCCTACGAGCAGTACTTC. It translates to CASSFDRSYEQYF.

The chain joins TRBV12-5 to TRBJ1-5; 7 bases are a match to TRBD1. Trimming at V came to 0 bases and at J to 3 bases, leaving 11 bases not matched to a gene. CDR3 length: 18 amino acids. CDR1 LGHNT and CDR2 FRNRAP come from the germline V gene. The CDR3 sequence is CASGLVVVMDRINQPQHF. DNA of the CDR3: TGTGCTAGTGGTTTGGTGGTGGTGATGGACAGGATCAATCAGCCCCAGCATTTT.

This sequence joins TRBV7-9 and TRBJ1-1; D is unresolved. There are 13 residues in the CDR3. Trimming stripped 2 bases from V and 3 bases from J, with 7 bases between. Germline CDR1 SEHNR, CDR2 FQNEAQ (reference sequence). CDR3 in amino acids: CASSLSGDTEAFF. DNA for the CDR3: TGTGCCAGCAGCTTAAGCGGAGACACTGAAGCTTTCTTT.

The chain carries TRBV6-5 and TRBJ1-2; tentative D call: TRBD1 (6 bases). Trimming removed 10 bases at V and 6 bases at J, with 18 bases between. CDR3 length equals 13 residues. CDR1 and CDR2 (germline): MNHEY, SVGAGI. CDR3 nucleotides: TGTGCCACAGGGACATCAGGGGTCCATGGCTACACCTTC. Residues: CATGTSGVHGYTF.

This clonotype was detected only once. The rearrangement links TRBV7-9 to TRBJ2-2, with D maybe TRBD2 (6 bases). V dropped 5 bases and J dropped 5 bases, with 12 bases sitting between them. The germline V gene encodes CDR1 SEHNR and CDR2 FQNEAQ (reference sequence). The CDR3 length is 14 residues. The CDR3 reads CASSQWTTTGELFF. CDR3 nucleotides: TGTGCCAGCAGCCAGTGGACTACGACCGGGGAGCTGTTTTTT.

The chain links TRBV4-2 to TRBJ2-2; D may be TRBD1 (5 bases). This CDR3 comprises 17 residues. The germline V gene encodes CDR1 LGHNA and CDR2 YNFKEQ. Trimming left V 3 bases short and J 3 bases short, with 17 bases between. In DNA form, the CDR3 reads TGTGCCAGCAGCCAGAGTTCAAATGGGGCCGACACCGGGGAGCTGTTTTTT. Amino acids: CASSQSSNGADTGELFF.

This clonotype has a handful of counts. The chain employs TRBV7-3 and TRBJ2-1, with 9 nucleotides matching TRBD1. Trimming cost V 5 bases and J 3 bases; bases outside gene matches: 5. The CDR3 has 15 residues. Germline values: CDR1 SGHTA, CDR2 FQGTGA. The chain's CDR3 is CASSPRQGVYNEQFF. Written as DNA, the CDR3 is TGTGCCAGCAGCCCGAGACAGGGGGTCTACAATGAGCAGTTCTTC.